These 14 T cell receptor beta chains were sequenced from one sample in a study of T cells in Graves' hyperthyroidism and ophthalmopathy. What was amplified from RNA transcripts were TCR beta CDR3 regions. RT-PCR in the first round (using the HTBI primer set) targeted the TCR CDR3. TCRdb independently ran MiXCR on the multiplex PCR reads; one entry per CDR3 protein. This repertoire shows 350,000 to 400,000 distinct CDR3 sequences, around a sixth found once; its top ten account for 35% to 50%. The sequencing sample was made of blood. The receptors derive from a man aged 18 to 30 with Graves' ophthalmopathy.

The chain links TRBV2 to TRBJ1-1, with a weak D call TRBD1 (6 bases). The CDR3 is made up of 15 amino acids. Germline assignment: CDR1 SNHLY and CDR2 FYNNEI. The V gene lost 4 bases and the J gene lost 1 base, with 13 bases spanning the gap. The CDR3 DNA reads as TGTGCCAGCAGTGTAGGGGGGGGCCGGAACACTGAAGCTTTCTTT. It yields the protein CASSVGGGRNTEAFF.

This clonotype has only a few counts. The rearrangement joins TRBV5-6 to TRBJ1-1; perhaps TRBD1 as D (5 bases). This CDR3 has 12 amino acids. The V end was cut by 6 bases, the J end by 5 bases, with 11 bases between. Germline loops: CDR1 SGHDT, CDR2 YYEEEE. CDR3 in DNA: TGTGCCAGCACAGGGATAAATACTGAAGCTTTCTTT. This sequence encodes CASTGINTEAFF.

The CDR3 DNA reads as TGTGCCAGCAGTGATCCCGGGGAGGGTCCCGGGGAGCTGTTTTTT. Its translation is CASSDPGEGPGELFF. J is TRBJ2-2 and V is TRBV6-1; 7 bases are a match to TRBD2. V shed 3 bases and J 6 bases; nucleotides not matched to a gene: 7. Germline loops: CDR1 MNHNS, CDR2 SASEGT. The CDR3 is made up of 15 amino acids.

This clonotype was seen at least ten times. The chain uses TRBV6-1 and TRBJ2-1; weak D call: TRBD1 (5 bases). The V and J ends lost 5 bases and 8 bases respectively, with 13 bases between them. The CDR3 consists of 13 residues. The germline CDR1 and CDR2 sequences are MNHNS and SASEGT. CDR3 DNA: TGTGCCAGCAGTTACAATAGGGGCCATGAGCAGTTCTTC. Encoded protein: CASSYNRGHEQFF.

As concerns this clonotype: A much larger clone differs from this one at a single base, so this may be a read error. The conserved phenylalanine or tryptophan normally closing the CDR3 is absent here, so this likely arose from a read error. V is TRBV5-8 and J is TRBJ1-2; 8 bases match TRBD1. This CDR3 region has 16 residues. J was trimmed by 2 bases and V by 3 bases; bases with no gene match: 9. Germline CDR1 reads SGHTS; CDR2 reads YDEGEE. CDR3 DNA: TGTGCCAGCAGCTGGGGACAGGCCGAGAGAAACTATGGCTACACCTCC. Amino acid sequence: CASSWGQAERNYGYTS.

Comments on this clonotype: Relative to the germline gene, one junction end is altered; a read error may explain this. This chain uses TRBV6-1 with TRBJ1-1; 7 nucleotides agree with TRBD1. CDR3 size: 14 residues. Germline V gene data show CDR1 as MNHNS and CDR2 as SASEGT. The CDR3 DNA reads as TGTGCCAGCAGCCCGACAGGGCTGAACGCTGAAGCTTTCTTT. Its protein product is CASSPTGLNAEAFF.

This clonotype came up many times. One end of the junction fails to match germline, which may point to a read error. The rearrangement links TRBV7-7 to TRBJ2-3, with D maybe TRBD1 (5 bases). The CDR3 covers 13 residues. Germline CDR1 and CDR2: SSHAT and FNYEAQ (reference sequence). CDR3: CASSRSGKDTQYF. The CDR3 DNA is TGTGCTAGCAGCCGGTCAGGGAAAGATACGCAGTATTTT. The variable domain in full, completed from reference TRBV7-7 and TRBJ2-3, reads GAGVSQSPRYKVTKRGQDVTLRCDPISSHATLYWYQQALGQGPEFLTYFNYEAQPDKSGLPSDRFSAERPEGSISTLTIQRTEQRDSAMYRCASSRSGKDTQYFGPGTRLTVL.

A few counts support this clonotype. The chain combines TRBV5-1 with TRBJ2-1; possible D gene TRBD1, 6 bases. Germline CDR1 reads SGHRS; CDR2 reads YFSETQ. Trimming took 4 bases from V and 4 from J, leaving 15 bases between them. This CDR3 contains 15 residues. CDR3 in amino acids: CASSGGGGPYNEQFF. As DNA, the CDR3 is TGCGCCAGCAGCGGGGGTGGGGGCCCTTACAATGAGCAGTTCTTC.

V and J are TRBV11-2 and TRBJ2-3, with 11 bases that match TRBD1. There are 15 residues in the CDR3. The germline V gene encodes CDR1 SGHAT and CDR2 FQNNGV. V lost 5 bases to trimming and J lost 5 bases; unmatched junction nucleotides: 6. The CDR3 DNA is TGTGCCAGCAGCACCGGGACAGGGGGAGGAGATACGCAGTATTTT. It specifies CASSTGTGGGDTQYF.

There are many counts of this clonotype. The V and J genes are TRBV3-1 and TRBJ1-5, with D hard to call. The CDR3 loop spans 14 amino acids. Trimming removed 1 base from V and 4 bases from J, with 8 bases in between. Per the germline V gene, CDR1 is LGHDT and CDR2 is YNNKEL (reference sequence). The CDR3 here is CASSQVHQNQPQHF. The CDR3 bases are TGTGCCAGCAGCCAAGTGCATCAAAATCAGCCCCAGCATTTT.

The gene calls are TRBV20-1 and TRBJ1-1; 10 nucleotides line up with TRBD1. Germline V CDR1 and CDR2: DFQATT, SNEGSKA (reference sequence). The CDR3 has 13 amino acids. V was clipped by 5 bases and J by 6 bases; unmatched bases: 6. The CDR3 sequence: CSAPGTGEAEAFF. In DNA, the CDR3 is TGCAGTGCTCCTGGGACAGGGGAGGCTGAAGCTTTCTTT.

CDR3 in amino acids: CASSLGDGGATDTQYF. The CDR3, as DNA: TGTGCCAGCAGCTTAGGGGACGGGGGTGCCACAGATACGCAGTATTTT. V gene TRBV7-8 combines with J gene TRBJ2-3, with a possible D match to TRBD2 (6 bases). Germline V gives CDR1 SGHVS, CDR2 FQNEAQ. This CDR3 region has 16 residues. The V end was cut by 1 base, the J end by 2 bases, with 13 bases between.

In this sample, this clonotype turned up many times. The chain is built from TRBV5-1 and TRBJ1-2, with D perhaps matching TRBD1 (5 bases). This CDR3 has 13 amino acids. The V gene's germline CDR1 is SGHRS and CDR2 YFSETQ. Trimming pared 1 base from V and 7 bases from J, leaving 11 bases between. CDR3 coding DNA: TGCGCCAGCAGCTTGTTAGGGGTTAGTGGCTACACCTTC. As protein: CASSLLGVSGYTF.

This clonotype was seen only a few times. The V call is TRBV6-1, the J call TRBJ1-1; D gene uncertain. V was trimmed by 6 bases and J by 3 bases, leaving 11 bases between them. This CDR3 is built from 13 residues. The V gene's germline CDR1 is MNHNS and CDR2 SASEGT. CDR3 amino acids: CASSLHRDTEAFF. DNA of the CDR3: TGTGCCAGCAGCCTCCACCGGGACACTGAAGCTTTCTTT.